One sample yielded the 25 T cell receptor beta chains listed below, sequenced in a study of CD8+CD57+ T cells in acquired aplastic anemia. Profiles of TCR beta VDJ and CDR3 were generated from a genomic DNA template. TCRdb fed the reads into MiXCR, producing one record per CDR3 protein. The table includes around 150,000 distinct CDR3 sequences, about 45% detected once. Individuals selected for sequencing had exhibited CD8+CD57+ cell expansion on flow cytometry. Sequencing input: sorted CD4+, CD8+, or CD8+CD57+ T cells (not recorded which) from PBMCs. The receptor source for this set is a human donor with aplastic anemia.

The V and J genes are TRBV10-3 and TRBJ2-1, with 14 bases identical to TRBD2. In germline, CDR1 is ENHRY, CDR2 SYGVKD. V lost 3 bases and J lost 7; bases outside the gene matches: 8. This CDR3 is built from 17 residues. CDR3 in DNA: TGTGCCATCAGTGATTTGGGACTAGCGGGAGTAGGAAATGAGCAGTTCTTC. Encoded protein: CAISDLGLAGVGNEQFF.

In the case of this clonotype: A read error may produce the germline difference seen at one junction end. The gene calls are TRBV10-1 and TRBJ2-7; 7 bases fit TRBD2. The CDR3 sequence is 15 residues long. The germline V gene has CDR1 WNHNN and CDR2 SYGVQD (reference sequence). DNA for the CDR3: TGCGCCGGCAGTGACGTGCCTAGCGGTCGCTACGAGCAGTACTTC. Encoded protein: CAGSDVPSGRYEQYF.

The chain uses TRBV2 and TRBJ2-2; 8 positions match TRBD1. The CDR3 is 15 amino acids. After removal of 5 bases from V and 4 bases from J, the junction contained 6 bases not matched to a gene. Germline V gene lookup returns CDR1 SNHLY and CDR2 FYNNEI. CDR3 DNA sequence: TGTGCCAGCAGTACGCGGACAGGGAGCACCGGGGAGCTGTTTTTT. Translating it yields CASSTRTGSTGELFF.

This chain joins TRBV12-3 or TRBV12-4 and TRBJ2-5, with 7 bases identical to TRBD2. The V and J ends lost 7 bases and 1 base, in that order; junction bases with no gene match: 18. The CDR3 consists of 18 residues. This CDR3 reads CASTKILGREVIQETQYF. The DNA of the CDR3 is TGTGCCAGCACGAAAATTTTAGGGAGGGAGGTTATCCAAGAGACCCAGTACTTC.

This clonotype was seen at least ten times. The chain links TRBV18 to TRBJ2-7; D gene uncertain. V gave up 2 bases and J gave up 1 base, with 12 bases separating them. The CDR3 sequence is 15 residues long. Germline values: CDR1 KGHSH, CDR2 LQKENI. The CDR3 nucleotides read TGTGCCAGCTCACCAGATGTGCGCCTTTCCTACGAGCAGTACTTC. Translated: CASSPDVRLSYEQYF.

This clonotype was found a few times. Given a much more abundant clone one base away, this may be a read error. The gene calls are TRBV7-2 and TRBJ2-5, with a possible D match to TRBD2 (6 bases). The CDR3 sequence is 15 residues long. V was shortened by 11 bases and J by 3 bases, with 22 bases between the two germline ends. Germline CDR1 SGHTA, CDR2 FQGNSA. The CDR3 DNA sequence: TGTGCCGCCACGGGTGTGAGGGAGGTGGAAGAGACCCAGTACTTC. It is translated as CAATGVREVEETQYF.

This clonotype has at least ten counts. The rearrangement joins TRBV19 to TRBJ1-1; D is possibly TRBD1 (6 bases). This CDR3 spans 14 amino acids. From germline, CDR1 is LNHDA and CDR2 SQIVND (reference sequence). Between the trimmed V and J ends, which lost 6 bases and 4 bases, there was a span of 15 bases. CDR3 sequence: CASRAQGFGTEAFF. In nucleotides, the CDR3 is TGTGCCAGTAGGGCACAGGGTTTCGGCACTGAAGCTTTCTTT.

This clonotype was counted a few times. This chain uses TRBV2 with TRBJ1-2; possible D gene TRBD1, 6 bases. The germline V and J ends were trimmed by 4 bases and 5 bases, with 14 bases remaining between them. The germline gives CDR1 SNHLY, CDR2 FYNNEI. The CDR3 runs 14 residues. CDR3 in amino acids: CASSATGKEYGYTF. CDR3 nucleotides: TGTGCCAGCAGTGCGACAGGCAAGGAGTATGGCTACACCTTC.

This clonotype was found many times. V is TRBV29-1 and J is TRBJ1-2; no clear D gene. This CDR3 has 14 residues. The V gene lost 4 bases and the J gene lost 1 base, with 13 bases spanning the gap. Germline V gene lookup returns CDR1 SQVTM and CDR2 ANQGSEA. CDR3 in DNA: TGCAGCGTTGGGGTGGCAACCAATAACTATGGCTACACCTTC. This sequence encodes CSVGVATNNYGYTF. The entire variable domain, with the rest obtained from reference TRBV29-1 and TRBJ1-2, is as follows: SAVISQKPSRDICQRGTSLTIQCQVDSQVTMMFWYRQQPGQSLTLIATANQGSEATYESGFVIDKFPISRPNLTFSTLTVSNMSPEDSSIYLCSVGVATNNYGYTFGSGTRLTVV.

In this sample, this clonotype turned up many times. The CDR3 bases are TGTGCCAGCAGTGAGGTAACTCCTAATGAGCAGTTCTTC. This encodes CASSEVTPNEQFF. V usage is TRBV2 and J usage is TRBJ2-1; D is uncertain. The germline V gene has CDR1 SNHLY and CDR2 FYNNEI. CDR3 size: 13 residues. Trimming stripped 3 bases from V and 7 bases from J, with 10 bases between. The whole variable domain, remainder taken from reference TRBV2 and TRBJ2-1, is EPEVTQTPSHQVTQMGQEVILRCVPISNHLYFYWYRQILGQKVEFLVSFYNNEISEKSEIFDDQFSVERPDGSNFTLKIRSTKLEDSAMYFCASSEVTPNEQFFGPGTRLTVL.

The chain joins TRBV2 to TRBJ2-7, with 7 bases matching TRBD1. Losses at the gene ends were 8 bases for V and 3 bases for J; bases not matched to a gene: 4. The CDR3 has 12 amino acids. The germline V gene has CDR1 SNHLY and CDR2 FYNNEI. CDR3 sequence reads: CASGTAVYEQYF. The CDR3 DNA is TGTGCCAGCGGGACAGCAGTCTACGAGCAGTACTTC. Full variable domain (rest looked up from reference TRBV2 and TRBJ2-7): EPEVTQTPSHQVTQMGQEVILRCVPISNHLYFYWYRQILGQKVEFLVSFYNNEISEKSEIFDDQFSVERPDGSNFTLKIRSTKLEDSAMYFCASGTAVYEQYFGPGTRLTVT.

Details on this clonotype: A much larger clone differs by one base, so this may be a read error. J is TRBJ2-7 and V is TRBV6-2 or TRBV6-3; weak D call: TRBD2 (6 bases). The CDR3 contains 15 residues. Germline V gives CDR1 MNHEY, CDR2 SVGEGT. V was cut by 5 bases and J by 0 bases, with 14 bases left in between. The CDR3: CASSGGASASYEQYF. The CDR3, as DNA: TGTGCCAGCAGTGGAGGGGCTAGCGCCTCCTACGAGCAGTACTTC.

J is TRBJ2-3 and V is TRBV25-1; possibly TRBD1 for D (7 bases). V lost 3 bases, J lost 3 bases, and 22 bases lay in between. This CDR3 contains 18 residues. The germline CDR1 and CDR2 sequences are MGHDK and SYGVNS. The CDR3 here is CASSESSRRGRGTDTQYF. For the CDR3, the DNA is TGTGCCAGCAGTGAGTCTAGCAGGAGGGGCAGGGGGACAGATACGCAGTATTTT. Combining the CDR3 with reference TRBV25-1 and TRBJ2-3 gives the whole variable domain EADIYQTPRYLVIGTGKKITLECSQTMGHDKMYWYQQDPGMELHLIHYSYGVNSTEKGDLSSESTVSRIRTEHFPLTLESARPSHTSQYLCASSESSRRGRGTDTQYFGPGTRLTVL.

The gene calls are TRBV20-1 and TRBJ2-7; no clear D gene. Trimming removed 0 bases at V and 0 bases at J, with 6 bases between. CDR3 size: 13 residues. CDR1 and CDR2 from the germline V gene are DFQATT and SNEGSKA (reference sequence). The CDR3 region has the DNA TGCAGTGCTAGAGACGCGGTCTCCTACGAGCAGTACTTC. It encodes CSARDAVSYEQYF.

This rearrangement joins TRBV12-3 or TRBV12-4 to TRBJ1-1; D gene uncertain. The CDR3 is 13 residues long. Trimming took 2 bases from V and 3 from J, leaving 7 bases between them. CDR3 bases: TGTGCCAGCAGTTTAATGGGCCACACTGAAGCTTTCTTT. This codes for CASSLMGHTEAFF.

This CDR3 is CASSESTSGYPYEQYF. The CDR3 DNA follows: TGCGCCAGCAGTGAGTCAACTAGCGGGTACCCCTACGAGCAGTACTTC. The chain links TRBV10-1 to TRBJ2-7; TRBD2 agrees at 9 bases. Trimming at V came to 0 bases and at J to 2 bases, leaving 5 bases not matched to a gene. CDR1 and CDR2 from the germline V gene are WNHNN and SYGVQD (reference sequence). The CDR3 spans 16 residues.

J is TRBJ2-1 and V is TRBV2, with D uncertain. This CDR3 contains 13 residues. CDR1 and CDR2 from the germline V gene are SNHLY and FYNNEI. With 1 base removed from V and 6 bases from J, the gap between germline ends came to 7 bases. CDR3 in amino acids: CASSEDWINEQFF. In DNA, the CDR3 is TGTGCCAGCAGTGAAGACTGGATCAATGAGCAGTTCTTC.

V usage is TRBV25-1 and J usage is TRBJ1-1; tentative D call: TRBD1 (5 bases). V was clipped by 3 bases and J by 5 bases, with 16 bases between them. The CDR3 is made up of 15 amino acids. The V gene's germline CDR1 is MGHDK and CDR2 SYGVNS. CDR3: CASSEPGLPQTEAFF. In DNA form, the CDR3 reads TGTGCCAGCAGTGAGCCGGGACTCCCTCAAACTGAAGCTTTCTTT.

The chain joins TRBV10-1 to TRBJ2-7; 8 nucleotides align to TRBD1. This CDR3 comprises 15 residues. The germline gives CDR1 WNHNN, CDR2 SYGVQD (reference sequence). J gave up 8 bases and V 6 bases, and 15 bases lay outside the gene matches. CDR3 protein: CASSDAGTGVFKQYF. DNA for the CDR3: TGCGCCAGCAGCGATGCCGGGACAGGTGTTTTCAAGCAGTACTTC.

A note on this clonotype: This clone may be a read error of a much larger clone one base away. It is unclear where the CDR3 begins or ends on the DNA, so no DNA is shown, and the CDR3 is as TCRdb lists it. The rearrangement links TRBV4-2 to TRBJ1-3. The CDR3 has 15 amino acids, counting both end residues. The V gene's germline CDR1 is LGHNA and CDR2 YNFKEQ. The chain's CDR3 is CASSQDVASGNTMYF.

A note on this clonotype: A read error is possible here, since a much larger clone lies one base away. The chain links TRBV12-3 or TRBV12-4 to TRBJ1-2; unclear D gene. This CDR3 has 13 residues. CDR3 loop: CASSFDSTAGYAF. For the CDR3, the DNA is TGTGCCAGCAGTTTCGACTCCACGGCGGGCTACGCCTTC.

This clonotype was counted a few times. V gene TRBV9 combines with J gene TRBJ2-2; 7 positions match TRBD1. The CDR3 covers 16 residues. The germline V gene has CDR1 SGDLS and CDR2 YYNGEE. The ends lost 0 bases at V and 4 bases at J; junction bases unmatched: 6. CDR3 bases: TGTGCCAGCAGCGTAGGCCAGGGGGTTTTCACCGGGGAGCTGTTTTTT. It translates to CASSVGQGVFTGELFF.

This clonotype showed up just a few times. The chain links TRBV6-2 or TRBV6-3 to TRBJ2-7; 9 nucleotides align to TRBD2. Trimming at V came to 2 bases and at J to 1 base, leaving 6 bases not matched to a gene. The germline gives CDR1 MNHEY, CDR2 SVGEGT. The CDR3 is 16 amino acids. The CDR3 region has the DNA TGTGCCAGCAGTTACGAAGCGGGAGGTTTGTCCTACGAGCAGTACTTC. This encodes CASSYEAGGLSYEQYF.

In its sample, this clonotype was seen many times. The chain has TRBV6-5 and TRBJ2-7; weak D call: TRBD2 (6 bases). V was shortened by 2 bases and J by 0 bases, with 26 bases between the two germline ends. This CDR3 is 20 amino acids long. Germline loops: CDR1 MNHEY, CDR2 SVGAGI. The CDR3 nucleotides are TGTGCCAGCAGTTACAGACAGAACCCTACCACCCGGGGACTCTCCTACGAGCAGTACTTC. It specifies CASSYRQNPTTRGLSYEQYF.

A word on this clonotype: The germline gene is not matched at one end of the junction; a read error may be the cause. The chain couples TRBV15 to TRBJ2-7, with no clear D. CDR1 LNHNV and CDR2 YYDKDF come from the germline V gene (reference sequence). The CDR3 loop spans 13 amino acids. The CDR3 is CTTSRGLSYGQCF. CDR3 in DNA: TGTACCACCAGCAGAGGTCTCTCCTACGGGCAGTGCTTC.